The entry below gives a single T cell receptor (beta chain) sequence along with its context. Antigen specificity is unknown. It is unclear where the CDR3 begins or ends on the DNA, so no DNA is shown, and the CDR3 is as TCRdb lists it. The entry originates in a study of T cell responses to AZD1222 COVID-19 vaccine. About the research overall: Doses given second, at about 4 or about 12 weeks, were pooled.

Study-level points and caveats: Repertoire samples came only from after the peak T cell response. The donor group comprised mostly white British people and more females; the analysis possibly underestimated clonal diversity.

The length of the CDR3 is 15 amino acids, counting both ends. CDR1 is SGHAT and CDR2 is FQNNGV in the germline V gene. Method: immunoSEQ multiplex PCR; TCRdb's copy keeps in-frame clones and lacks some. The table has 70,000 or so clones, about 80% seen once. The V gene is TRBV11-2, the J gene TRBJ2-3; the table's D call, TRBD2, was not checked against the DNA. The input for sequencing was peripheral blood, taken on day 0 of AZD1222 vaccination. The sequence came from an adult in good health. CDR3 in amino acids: CASSPFGGGSTPVHF.